Presented here are 2 T cell receptor beta chains from one specimen sequenced in a study of blood T cell repertoires in COVID-19. Data came from immunoSEQ multiplex PCR; TCRdb stores just in-frame clones and leaves some out. The sample holds about 380,000 clones, roughly four fifths seen once. Sequenced material: peripheral blood. These receptors were collected from a human donor with acute or convalescent COVID-19. The donor label of this sample is uncertain.

V is TRBV15 and J is TRBJ1-6; D gene unclear. Per the germline V gene, CDR1 is LNHNV and CDR2 is YYDKDF (reference sequence). The CDR3 has 17 residues. Trimming pared 0 bases from V and 5 bases from J, leaving 14 bases between. CDR3 protein: CATSRDRSRGNNSPLHF. CDR3 bases: TGTGCCACCAGCAGAGATAGGTCGCGGGGAAATAATTCACCCCTCCACTTT.

CDR3 coding DNA: TGTGCCAGTACGGACAGATTCGCTCAGCCCCAGCATTTT. This gives the protein CASTDRFAQPQHF. J is TRBJ1-5 and V is TRBV6-5, with D possibly matching TRBD1 (6 bases). V was cut by 9 bases and J by 6 bases, with 15 bases left in between. From germline, CDR1 is MNHEY and CDR2 SVGAGI. This CDR3 has 13 amino acids.